The 16 T cell receptor beta chains below all came from one sample that was sequenced in a study of glioma-infiltrating T cells after dendritic cell vaccination (dated by TCRdb to about 2016). The library came from the immunoSEQ multiplex PCR assay. TCRdb took this table from immuneACCESS and kept in-frame rearrangements with V and J called. Such tables lack part of the clones; where checked against another copy, unresolved V genes explain under half of the gap, and the rest is unexplained. The sample yields 50,000 to 55,000 clones; 89% were counted once. The ten largest make up around 5% of the sample. According to the study, the label for this sample's time point signals: after dendritic cell vaccination, including at tumor progression/relapse. Here the sequenced sample was blood, taken after dendritic cell vaccination. The receptor set was obtained from a human donor with glioblastoma.

The chain employs TRBV5-6 and TRBJ2-1, with unresolved D. The length of the CDR3 is 14 residues. V was cut by 4 bases and J by 4 bases, with 12 bases left in between. Per the germline V gene, CDR1 is SGHDT and CDR2 is YYEEEE. The CDR3 nucleotides read TGTGCCAGCAGCCAGGTGATGTTATACAATGAGCAGTTCTTC. It is translated as CASSQVMLYNEQFF.

The rearrangement uses TRBV25-1 and TRBJ1-1, with 8 bases identical to TRBD1. V shed 0 bases and J 4 bases; nucleotides not matched to a gene: 13. Germline CDR1 and CDR2: MGHDK and SYGVNS. There are 18 residues in the CDR3. The CDR3: CASSEYAGTGRIATEAFF. The CDR3 DNA follows: TGTGCCAGCAGTGAATATGCCGGGACAGGTCGCATTGCCACTGAAGCTTTCTTT.

The chain carries TRBV5-4 and TRBJ2-1; the match to TRBD2 covers 8 bases. Germline V CDR1 and CDR2: SGHNT, YYREEE (reference sequence). There are 17 residues in the CDR3. J gave up 3 bases and V 9 bases, and 17 bases lay outside the gene matches. CDR3 region: CATVEAGGLTVYNEQFF. The CDR3 DNA is TGTGCCACCGTGGAGGCGGGGGGCTTAACCGTCTACAATGAGCAGTTCTTC.

This clone was observed once. The chain recombines TRBV9 with TRBJ2-7; maybe TRBD2 (6 bases). Germline lookup yields CDR1 SGDLS and CDR2 YYNGEE. CDR3 size: 16 residues. Trimming took 4 bases from V and 3 from J, leaving 20 bases between them. CDR3 loop: CASSPLLKGGHYEQYF. The CDR3 DNA reads TGTGCCAGCAGCCCGCTCCTCAAGGGAGGCCACTACGAGCAGTACTTC.

This chain connects TRBV13 to TRBJ2-2; TRBD2 is a possible D gene (6 bases). V lost 1 base and J lost 5, with 8 bases in between. CDR1 is PRHDT, CDR2 FYEKMQ, per germline (reference sequence). The CDR3 is 14 residues long. CDR3 in amino acids: CASSLAGETGELFF. For the CDR3, the DNA is TGTGCCAGCAGCTTAGCGGGAGAAACCGGGGAGCTGTTTTTT.

The genes are TRBV28 and TRBJ1-3; D may be TRBD1 (6 bases). Germline CDR1 reads MDHEN; CDR2 reads SYDVKM. V lost 2 bases to trimming and J lost 0 bases, with 17 bases between them. The CDR3 length is 18 residues. The CDR3 region is CASSLRQGSVLSGNTIYF. CDR3 DNA sequence: TGTGCCAGCAGTTTAAGGCAGGGGTCAGTCCTCTCTGGAAACACCATATATTTT.

The chain has TRBV14 and TRBJ2-5; the match to TRBD1 covers 10 bases. J was trimmed by 4 bases and V by 4 bases; bases with no gene match: 6. The CDR3 totals 15 residues. CDR1 SGHDN and CDR2 FVKESK come from the germline V gene. The CDR3 reads CASSLRDRGVETQYF. The CDR3 DNA is TGTGCCAGCAGCCTCCGGGACAGGGGTGTAGAGACCCAGTACTTC. The variable domain in full, with the rest retrieved from reference TRBV14 and TRBJ2-5, is EAGVTQFPSHSVIEKGQTVTLRCDPISGHDNLYWYRRVMGKEIKFLLHFVKESKQDESGMPNNRFLAERTGGTYSTLKVQPAELEDSGVYFCASSLRDRGVETQYFGPGTRLLVL.

This chain links TRBV9 with TRBJ2-1; 8 nucleotides match TRBD2. This CDR3 has 14 amino acids. Germline V lookup: CDR1 SGDLS, CDR2 YYNGEE. The junction had 2 bases not matched to a gene; V was cut back by 6 bases and J by 0 bases. Here the CDR3 reads CASTSGSSYNEQFF. CDR3 sequence (DNA): TGTGCCAGCACCAGCGGGAGCTCCTACAATGAGCAGTTCTTC.

V usage is TRBV30 and J usage is TRBJ2-2; TRBD1 matches 11 bases. This CDR3 comprises 15 residues. Germline CDR1 is GTSNPN and CDR2 is SVGIG (reference sequence). V lost 3 bases to trimming and J lost 4 bases; unmatched junction nucleotides: 4. The CDR3 DNA reads TGTGCCTGGAGGGGACAGGGGGTTAGCACCGGGGAGCTGTTTTTT. This sequence encodes CAWRGQGVSTGELFF.

This clone was found a few times. Sequence at one end of the junction differs from germline and may be a read error. The rearrangement uses TRBV2 and TRBJ2-1, with a possible D match to TRBD1 (7 bases). Germline V lookup: CDR1 SNHLY, CDR2 FYNNEI. The CDR3 has 13 residues. The CDR3 reads CASRDDRARDRVF. The CDR3 nucleotides are TGTGCCAGCAGGGACGACAGGGCGCGGGATAGGGTCTTC.

The chain employs TRBV6-6 and TRBJ2-1, with 12 positions matching TRBD2. The length of the CDR3 is 14 residues. Unmatched junction bases numbered 4, after V lost 6 bases and J lost 7 bases. Germline assignment: CDR1 MNHNY and CDR2 SVGAGI (reference sequence). The CDR3 DNA is TGTGCCAGCAGGCTAGCGGGAGGGCCGAATGAGCAGTTCTTC. Translation: CASRLAGGPNEQFF.

The rearrangement uses TRBV30 and TRBJ1-2, with no clear D. The germline V gene has CDR1 GTSNPN and CDR2 SVGIG (reference sequence). V was shortened by 7 bases and J by 7 bases, with 13 bases between the two germline ends. This CDR3 spans 11 amino acids. The CDR3 nucleotides are TGTGCCTCGGAGCCTGGAAGTGGCTACACCTTC. Translated, it gives CASEPGSGYTF.

The rearrangement links TRBV28 to TRBJ1-2; 7 bases are a match to TRBD1. Per the germline V gene, CDR1 is MDHEN and CDR2 is SYDVKM. The CDR3 covers 19 residues. After removal of 2 bases from V and 6 bases from J, the junction contained 21 bases not matched to a gene. The CDR3 reads CASSLISFRTRDRLDGYTF. CDR3 DNA: TGTGCCAGCAGTTTAATCTCCTTCCGGACACGGGACAGATTGGATGGCTACACCTTC.

The chain links TRBV19 to TRBJ2-7; 8 bases are shared with TRBD2. The CDR3 contains 15 residues. The trim removed 4 bases at V and 0 bases at J, leaving 5 bases unmatched. Germline V gene sequence: CDR1 LNHDA, CDR2 SQIVND (reference sequence). The CDR3 here is CASSSAGTSSYEQYF. The CDR3 coding sequence is TGTGCCAGTAGTAGCGCCGGGACTAGCTCCTACGAGCAGTACTTC.

This sequence joins TRBV6-1 and TRBJ2-5; 7 bases align to TRBD1. The DNA end is a closer match to TRBJ2-7, so the J assignment may be wrong. The CDR3 extends over 14 amino acids. Germline CDR1 is MNHNS and CDR2 is SASEGT. As DNA, the CDR3 is TGTGCCAGCAGTTCACCGGGACAGCTATACGAGCAGTACTTC. Amino acid sequence: CASSSPGQLYEQYF.

The J gene is TRBJ2-7, the V gene TRBV28; 7 bases agree with TRBD1. The germline V gene has CDR1 MDHEN and CDR2 SYDVKM. This CDR3 comprises 15 residues. J lost 5 bases, V lost 8 bases, and 15 bases had no gene match. In DNA, the CDR3 is TGTGCCAGCGGAATTTACAGGGGCGCAGGACACGAGCAGTACTTC. This codes for CASGIYRGAGHEQYF.